A single sample gave rise to the 3 T cell receptor beta chains below, sequenced in a study of T cell responses to AZD1222 COVID-19 vaccine. Data came from immunoSEQ multiplex PCR; TCRdb stores just in-frame clones and leaves some out. In the table there are approximately 110,000 clones, more than 75% of which are singletons. The sample was peripheral blood, taken on day 0 of AZD1222 vaccination. Every receptor here comes from an adult in good health.

The genes are TRBV30 and TRBJ2-5, with TRBD1 matching over 8 bases. The CDR3 is made up of 17 amino acids. The germline V gene encodes CDR1 GTSNPN and CDR2 SVGIG (reference sequence). The CDR3 region is CVSNTGGGAKPGETQYF. The DNA for the CDR3 is TGTGTCAGCAATACAGGGGGAGGTGCGAAACCCGGGGAGACCCAGTACTTC.

The rearrangement uses TRBV6-5 and TRBJ1-2, with unresolved D. CDR1 and CDR2 (germline): MNHEY, SVGAGI. V gave up 0 bases and J gave up 3 bases, with 8 bases separating them. The length of the CDR3 is 14 residues. CDR3 residues: CASSYSISYYGYTF. The CDR3 DNA sequence: TGTGCCAGCAGTTACTCGATTTCTTACTATGGCTACACCTTC.

The CDR3 sequence is CASSLATGGYEQYF. DNA of the CDR3: TGTGCCAGCAGCTTGGCAACAGGGGGCTACGAGCAGTACTTC. This sequence joins TRBV5-5 and TRBJ2-7; 8 nucleotides line up with TRBD1. V dropped 0 bases and J dropped 3; count of bases not matched to a gene: 2. The germline V gene has CDR1 SGHKS and CDR2 YYEKEE (reference sequence). CDR3 size: 14 residues.